One TCR beta chain is described in this entry. The antigen remains unidentified. This sample is drawn from a study of cytomegalovirus exposure and HLA in healthy donors. The study, taken as a whole, reports: The study listed about 150 cytomegalovirus-associated TCR beta chains. Earlier analysis looked at TCR beta V segments, and most were productive about 87% or about 30% of the time.

Primers included in the PCR were 60 Vbeta and 13 Jbeta primers. Profiled with immunoSEQ multiplex PCR; TCRdb holds only in-frame clones, not every one. The sample carries approximately 200,000 clones, around 86% recorded once. Trimming removed 3 bases from V and 4 bases from J, with 15 bases in between. This CDR3 has 16 residues. Per the germline V gene, CDR1 is MNHNS and CDR2 is SASEGT. This sequence originates from a woman between 45 and 65 years old in good health and CMV-seropositive. This sequence joins TRBV6-1 and TRBJ2-2; a weak D match, TRBD1 (6 bases). Sequenced input: PBMCs. This chain's CDR3 is CASSEGAQRGTGELFF. The DNA of the CDR3 is TGTGCCAGCAGTGAGGGGGCCCAACGGGGCACCGGGGAGCTGTTTTTT.